A single sample gave rise to the 3 T cell receptor beta chains below, sequenced in a study of T cells after yellow fever vaccination. Each CDR3 protein gets one entry after TCRdb re-called the 5' RACE reads with MiXCR. This table has 100,000 to 150,000 distinct CDR3 sequences, roughly 7.2% appearing once. Specimen: CD4+ T cells sorted from PBMCs, collected about 49 days after the first yellow fever vaccination. These TCRs come from a man aged 18 to 29 who received the YFV17D yellow fever vaccine.

Many counts were recorded for this clonotype. V usage is TRBV6-5 and J usage is TRBJ1-1; TRBD1 matches 7 bases. Germline V CDR1 and CDR2: MNHEY, SVGAGI. The CDR3 is 17 residues long. With 0 bases clipped from V and 3 bases from J, the junction kept 10 bases outside the gene matches. CDR3 sequence reads: CASSYSGPQGVYTEAFF. In nucleotides, the CDR3 is TGTGCCAGCAGTTACTCGGGCCCCCAGGGGGTATACACTGAAGCTTTCTTT.

In its sample, this clonotype was seen many times. V is TRBV7-9 and J is TRBJ2-5; 9 bases line up with TRBD1. The CDR3 spans 13 residues. Germline trimming cut 8 bases from V and 7 bases from J; bases unmatched to any gene: 8. CDR1 and CDR2 from the germline V gene are SEHNR and FQNEAQ (reference sequence). CDR3 protein: CASGTGSIGTQYF. The CDR3 DNA sequence: TGTGCCAGCGGGACAGGGTCAATCGGGACCCAGTACTTC.

This clonotype was recorded many times. The chain employs TRBV4-3 and TRBJ2-1, with 9 bases fitting TRBD2. Germline V gives CDR1 LGHNA, CDR2 YSLEER. This CDR3 spans 20 amino acids. J gave up 1 base and V 0 bases, and 13 bases lay outside the gene matches. The CDR3 protein is CASSQEGVAGVLRSYNEQFF. The CDR3 DNA reads TGCGCCAGCAGCCAAGAGGGGGTAGCGGGGGTACTCCGATCCTACAATGAGCAGTTCTTC.